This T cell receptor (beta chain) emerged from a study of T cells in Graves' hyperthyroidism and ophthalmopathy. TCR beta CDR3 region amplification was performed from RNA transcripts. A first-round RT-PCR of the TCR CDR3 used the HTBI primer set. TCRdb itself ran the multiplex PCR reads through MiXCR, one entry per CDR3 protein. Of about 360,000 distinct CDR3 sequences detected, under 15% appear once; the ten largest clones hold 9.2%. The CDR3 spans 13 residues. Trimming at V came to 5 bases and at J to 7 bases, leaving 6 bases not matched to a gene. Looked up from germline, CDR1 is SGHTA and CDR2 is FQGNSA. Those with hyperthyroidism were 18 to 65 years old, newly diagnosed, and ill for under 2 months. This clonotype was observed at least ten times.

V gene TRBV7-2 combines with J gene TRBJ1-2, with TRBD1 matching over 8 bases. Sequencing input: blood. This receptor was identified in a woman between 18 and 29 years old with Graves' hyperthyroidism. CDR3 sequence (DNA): TGTGCCAGCAGCCCCCCCAGGGGGCCTGGCTACACCTTC. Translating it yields CASSPPRGPGYTF.